Below, one T cell receptor beta chain is given with its context. The antigen this receptor binds is unknown. Per-base quality was not reported, and no clone a single base away is much larger than it. This sample was taken from a study of T cell changes during pregnancy in multiple sclerosis (dated 2019 in TCRdb). Background for the entire study: In women with multiple sclerosis, the researchers looked at how the T cell repertoire shifted as pregnancy progressed.

Its CDR3 holds 14 amino acids, cysteine through phenylalanine. Only the CDR3 region is kept as DNA, spanning 42 bases read in frame from base 1. The germline V gene provides CDR1 MDHEN and CDR2 SYDVKM. Trimming at the junction amounts to 7 bases on V and 1 base on J, and the germline ends lie 12 bases apart. Library construction relied on the immunoSEQ multiplex PCR assay. The immuneACCESS repertoire file appears here via TCRdb, limited to in-frame rearrangements. These files lack a portion of the clones; in checked studies, under half of the deficit traces to unresolved V genes, and the cause of the others is not known. The sample table lists tens of thousands of clones, over 80% of them with a count of one. The top ten hold 1.3% of the sample.

This TCR was sampled from a female donor with multiple sclerosis, enrolled in a pregnancy study. Sequencing was carried out using peripheral blood. This chain joins TRBV28 to TRBJ2-3, and perhaps TRBD2 as D gene, on 5 matching bases. The nucleotide sequence reads TGTGCCAGCATCAGCTCCGGGGGCACAGATACGCAGTATTTT. Its product reads: CASISSGGTDTQYF.